These 14 T cell receptor beta chains were sequenced from one sample in a study of T cells in women clearing cervical HPV infection. Libraries were prepared by immunoSEQ multiplex PCR; TCRdb keeps only in-frame clonotypes and omits some of them. The specimen's table records roughly 30,000 clones. Sequenced input: blood buffy coat. Receptor source: a woman aged 18-69 years with a cervical HPV16 infection that either progressed to CIN3+ or cleared (not recorded which).

Regarding this clone: The read finishes 3 residues shy of the CDR3 end, and the germline J gene is used to complete it. The rearrangement uses TRBV10-3 and TRBJ2-1; tentatively, D is TRBD1 (5 bases). CDR3 size: 14 residues. V lost 4 bases to trimming and J lost 7 bases, with 14 bases between them. CDR1 and CDR2 (germline): ENHRY, SYGVKD. CDR3 DNA (partial): TGTGCCATCAGTGGAAGGGGCTCGCGTAATGAG. As protein: CAISGRGSRNE. The full CDR3 protein reads CAISGRGSRNEQFF.

A remark on this clone: The sequenced fragment ends 3 residues before the CDR3 boundary, so the rest is inferred from the germline J gene. This chain joins TRBV20-1 and TRBJ2-5; D possibly corresponds to TRBD1 (5 bases). This CDR3 comprises 14 residues. Trimming took off 3 bases at V and 4 bases at J, with 15 bases between the two ends. Germline CDR1 DFQATT, CDR2 SNEGSKA (reference sequence). The DNA read from the CDR3 is TGCAGTGCTAGCCCCAGGGTAACCCGAGAGACC. Amino acids: CSASPRVTRET. In full, the CDR3 is CSASPRVTRETQYF.

As for this clone: The read ends 3 residues early relative to the CDR3; the germline J gene fills the gap. This sequence joins TRBV6-4 and TRBJ1-1; 8 bases agree with TRBD1. CDR1 MRHNA and CDR2 SNTAGT come from the germline V gene. V dropped 1 base and J dropped 3; count of bases not matched to a gene: 13. The CDR3 loop spans 18 amino acids. Partial CDR3 DNA: TGTGCCAGCAGTGACTTGGACAGGGTAGCGGTATCGGACACTGAA. It translates to CASSDLDRVAVSDTE. The entire CDR3 protein is CASSDLDRVAVSDTEAFF.

As concerns this clone: The observed sequence ends 3 residues before the CDR3 terminus, with the missing tail filled in from the germline J gene. This rearrangement joins TRBV19 to TRBJ2-1; no reliable D call. Germline loops: CDR1 LNHDA, CDR2 SQIVND (reference sequence). CDR3 length: 17 amino acids. V was pared by 1 base and J by 1 base, with 14 bases between. The CDR3 protein is CASSIGSYARSYNEQFF. The sequenced part of the CDR3 DNA is TGTGCCAGTAGTATAGGAAGCTATGCACGATCCTACAATGAG. Looking up the rest from reference TRBV19 and TRBJ2-1 gives the full variable domain: DGGITQSPKYLFRKEGQNVTLSCEQNLNHDAMYWYRQDPGQGLRLIYYSQIVNDFQKGDIAEGYSVSREKKESFPLTVTSAQKNPTAFYLCASSIGSYARSYNEQFFGPGTRLTVL.

About this clone: The read stops 3 residues short of the end of the CDR3; the missing end is completed from the germline J gene. This chain connects TRBV18 to TRBJ2-1; 11 bases match TRBD2. From germline, CDR1 is KGHSH and CDR2 LQKENI. Unmatched junction bases numbered 5, after V lost 0 bases and J lost 7 bases. The CDR3 is made up of 16 amino acids. The DNA read from the CDR3 is TGTGCCAGCTCACCACCCCTAGCGGGAGGCCCTAATGAG. Translating it yields CASSPPLAGGPNE. The whole CDR3 is CASSPPLAGGPNEQFF.

Details on this clone: The read terminates 3 residues ahead of where the CDR3 ends, so the germline J gene completes it. The chain has TRBV10-1 and TRBJ1-2; 8 positions match TRBD1. The CDR3 length is 17 residues. Germline CDR1 is WNHNN and CDR2 is SYGVQD (reference sequence). CDR3 DNA, as far as it was read: TGCGCCAGCAGTGAGTCGAGGGACAGGCCCCTTTGGGAGGGC. Encoded protein: CASSESRDRPLWEG. The full CDR3 protein reads CASSESRDRPLWEGYTF.

In the case of this clone: The DNA ends 3 residues before the CDR3 does, and the rest of the CDR3 is filled in from the germline J gene. The chain links TRBV20-1 to TRBJ2-5; D uncertain. Germline V gene lookup returns CDR1 DFQATT and CDR2 SNEGSKA (reference sequence). The V end was cut by 0 bases, the J end by 2 bases, with 4 bases between. This CDR3 region has 12 residues. CDR3 DNA, as far as it was read: TGCAGTGCTAGAGAGCAGCAAGAGACC. Translating it yields CSAREQQET. The whole CDR3 is CSAREQQETQYF.

Points on this clone: The sequence runs out 3 residues before the end of the CDR3; the remainder is reconstructed from the germline J gene. V usage is TRBV20-1 and J usage is TRBJ2-3; 10 bases agree with TRBD1. This CDR3 region has 14 residues. Germline CDR1 DFQATT, CDR2 SNEGSKA (reference sequence). The CDR3 DNA, read in part, is TGCAGTGCTAGAGCCGGGACAGGGGAACCTTCG. Protein sequence: CSARAGTGEPS. The CDR3 as a whole reads CSARAGTGEPSQYF.

CDR3 sequence: CASSSPQALVSLANEQFF. The part of the CDR3 DNA that was read is TGTGCCAGCAGTTCCCCTCAGGCCTTGGTGAGTCTAGCGAATGAG. The chain is built from TRBV28 and TRBJ2-1, with TRBD2 as a possible D gene (6 bases). Read sequence stops 3 residues before the CDR3 end, and the germline J gene provides the missing end. The germline gives CDR1 MDHEN, CDR2 SYDVKM. V lost 4 bases, J lost 7 bases, and 26 bases lay in between. This CDR3 spans 18 amino acids.

Comment on this clone: The read comes to an end 3 residues before the CDR3 does, leaving the germline J gene to fill in the end. V usage is TRBV19 and J usage is TRBJ2-1; the match to TRBD1 covers 7 bases. After removal of 1 base from V and 8 bases from J, the junction contained 14 bases not matched to a gene. The V gene's germline CDR1 is LNHDA and CDR2 SQIVND (reference sequence). The CDR3 has 17 residues. CDR3 sequence: CASSIAAGAGTEYEQFF. CDR3 DNA, as far as it was read: TGTGCCAGTAGTATAGCCGCCGGGGCAGGGACAGAGTATGAG. Using reference TRBV19 and TRBJ2-1 for the parts outside the CDR3, the full variable domain is DGGITQSPKYLFRKEGQNVTLSCEQNLNHDAMYWYRQDPGQGLRLIYYSQIVNDFQKGDIAEGYSVSREKKESFPLTVTSAQKNPTAFYLCASSIAAGAGTEYEQFFGPGTRLTVL.

Worth noting for this clone: The read ends 3 residues shy of where the CDR3 ends; the end is completed using the germline J gene. The rearrangement uses TRBV7-9 and TRBJ2-4; D is possibly TRBD1 (6 bases). Germline loops: CDR1 SEHNR, CDR2 FQNEAQ (reference sequence). This CDR3 is built from 13 residues. The part of the CDR3 DNA that was read is TGTGCCAGCAGCGTAGATACAGGGCCCGGT. Translation: CASSVDTGPG. The entire CDR3 protein reads CASSVDTGPGQYF. Based on the CDR3 plus reference TRBV7-9 and TRBJ2-4, the full variable domain is DTGVSQNPRHKITKRGQNVTFRCDPISEHNRLYWYRQTLGQGPEFLTYFQNEAQLEKSRLLSDRFSAERPKGSFSTLEIQRTEQGDSAMYLCASSVDTGPGQYFGAGTRLSVL.

CDR3 sequence reads: CASSQVAGAMFSPLHF. CDR3 DNA, as far as it was read: TGTGCCAGCAGCCAAGTGGCAGGGGCGATGTTTTCACCC. The V gene is TRBV14, the J gene TRBJ1-6; D possibly corresponds to TRBD1 (6 bases). The CDR3 end falls 3 residues outside the read, so it is completed with the germline J gene. V shed 1 base and J shed 9 bases, with 16 bases lying between them. Germline lookup yields CDR1 SGHDN and CDR2 FVKESK. The length of the CDR3 is 16 residues. The full variable domain, rest sourced from reference TRBV14 and TRBJ1-6, is EAGVTQFPSHSVIEKGQTVTLRCDPISGHDNLYWYRRVMGKEIKFLLHFVKESKQDESGMPNNRFLAERTGGTYSTLKVQPAELEDSGVYFCASSQVAGAMFSPLHFGNGTRLTVT.

Remarks on this clone: The CDR3 end is not reached by the read, which stops 3 residues before it; the germline J gene fills it in. The chain joins TRBV6-1 to TRBJ2-1, with 9 bases matching TRBD2. This CDR3 is built from 15 residues. Per the germline V gene, CDR1 is MNHNS and CDR2 is SASEGT. V gave up 1 base and J gave up 8 bases; unmatched junction bases: 6. The CDR3 region is CASSEDSGSMDEQFF. CDR3 DNA (partial): TGTGCCAGCAGTGAAGATAGCGGGAGCATGGATGAG.

As concerns this clone: The read is 3 residues too short to cover the CDR3 end, so that end is filled in from the germline J gene. V usage is TRBV29-1 and J usage is TRBJ1-2; 7 positions match TRBD1. The CDR3 extends over 12 amino acids. Trimming removed 7 bases from V and 4 bases from J; junction bases left unmatched: 6. Germline V gene data show CDR1 as SQVTM and CDR2 as ANQGSEA. The CDR3 is CSGGDRSYGYTF. The CDR3 DNA, read in part, is TGCAGCGGGGGGGACAGATCCTATGGC.